Below, 20 T cell receptor beta chains from the same sample are listed, as sequenced in a study of blood T cell repertoires in COVID-19. The data were produced by immunoSEQ multiplex PCR, yet TCRdb's version contains in-frame clones alone and is incomplete. In the table there are just under 250,000 clones, 86% of which are singletons. The sample was peripheral blood. The receptors were gathered from a woman in her twenties or thirties who had recovered from COVID-19.

The chain joins TRBV5-1 to TRBJ2-2; D is unresolved. Per germline, CDR1 SGHRS and CDR2 YFSETQ. CDR3 length: 16 amino acids. V was cut by 0 bases and J by 2 bases, with 11 bases left in between. The CDR3 DNA reads TGCGCCAGCAGCTTGGGAGGTTCGAGAAACACCGGGGAGCTGTTTTTT. This translates into CASSLGGSRNTGELFF.

This clone was observed once. The chain is built from TRBV28 and TRBJ1-2; D gene uncertain. V lost 3 bases and J 5 bases, leaving 10 bases between the germline ends. CDR1 and CDR2 from the germline V gene are MDHEN and SYDVKM. This CDR3 region has 13 residues. The CDR3 region is CASSLPNIYGYTF. The CDR3 DNA reads TGTGCCAGCAGTTTGCCCAACATATATGGCTACACCTTC.

The chain combines TRBV11-2 with TRBJ1-2; 8 bases are a match to TRBD1. Unmatched junction bases numbered 5, after V lost 0 bases and J lost 8 bases. Germline V CDR1 and CDR2: SGHAT, FQNNGV. The CDR3 extends over 14 amino acids. Here the CDR3 DNA reads TGTGCCAGCAGCTTAGAGGCAGGGGGCATAGGCTACACCTTC. Its translation: CASSLEAGGIGYTF.

The rearrangement links TRBV19 to TRBJ2-7, with TRBD1 identical over 9 bases. V was clipped by 7 bases and J by 0 bases; unmatched bases: 4. Germline values: CDR1 LNHDA, CDR2 SQIVND (reference sequence). The CDR3 totals 14 residues. The CDR3 DNA is TGTGCCAGTAATACAGGGGGCCTCTCCTACGAGCAGTACTTC. It translates to CASNTGGLSYEQYF.

V gene TRBV5-5 combines with J gene TRBJ2-2; 12 bases line up with TRBD2. The CDR3 length is 18 residues. Trimming at V came to 5 bases and at J to 0 bases, leaving 8 bases not matched to a gene. Germline V lookup: CDR1 SGHKS, CDR2 YYEKEE (reference sequence). The CDR3 region is CASSGRTSGDPNTGELFF. CDR3 sequence (DNA): TGTGCCAGCAGTGGACGGACTAGCGGGGACCCGAACACCGGGGAGCTGTTTTTT.

This clone has just one count. The V gene is TRBV5-1, the J gene TRBJ1-4, with D possibly being TRBD1 (5 bases). Germline V gives CDR1 SGHRS, CDR2 YFSETQ. Trimming cost V 4 bases and J 7 bases, with 17 bases left between them. The CDR3 has 15 amino acids. The CDR3 loop is CASSLGTGRFEKLFF. DNA for the CDR3: TGCGCCAGCAGCCTAGGGACGGGGAGGTTTGAAAAACTGTTTTTT.

The chain couples TRBV29-1 to TRBJ2-2, with D hard to call. Deletions cut 2 bases from V and 6 bases from J, with 19 bases between. This CDR3 region has 16 residues. Germline V CDR1 and CDR2: SQVTM, ANQGSEA. The CDR3 sequence is CSVESPVSTVPGELFF. DNA for the CDR3: TGCAGCGTTGAATCTCCGGTTTCAACAGTTCCCGGGGAGCTGTTTTTT.

The chain has TRBV9 and TRBJ1-1; TRBD1 agrees at 9 bases. Germline CDR1 SGDLS, CDR2 YYNGEE. The ends lost 4 bases at V and 4 bases at J; junction bases unmatched: 8. CDR3 length: 15 residues. The CDR3 here is CASSSHRDRATEAFF. The DNA of the CDR3 is TGTGCCAGCAGCTCACACCGGGACAGGGCCACTGAAGCTTTCTTT. Using reference TRBV9 and TRBJ1-1 for the parts outside the CDR3, the full variable domain is DSGVTQTPKHLITATGQRVTLRCSPRSGDLSVYWYQQSLDQGLQFLIQYYNGEERAKGNILERFSAQQFPDLHSELNLSSLELGDSALYFCASSSHRDRATEAFFGQGTRLTVV.

The V gene is TRBV5-5, the J gene TRBJ2-7, with 9 bases lining up with TRBD2. J gave up 7 bases and V 4 bases, and 15 bases lay outside the gene matches. Germline CDR1 reads SGHKS; CDR2 reads YYEKEE (reference sequence). The CDR3 is 16 residues long. CDR3 protein: CASSAIGGGADREQYF. CDR3 nucleotides: TGTGCCAGCAGCGCGATCGGCGGGGGGGCGGATCGAGAGCAGTACTTC.

This clone was observed a handful of times. The DNA for the CDR3 is TGCCCCGAAAAGGGGCAGCTCTGCGAGCAGTACTTC. This translates into CPEKGQLCEQYF. J is TRBJ2-7 and V is TRBV10-1, with D perhaps matching TRBD1 (5 bases). This CDR3 spans 12 amino acids. Germline V gene sequence: CDR1 WNHNN, CDR2 SYGVQD (reference sequence).

The chain carries TRBV6-5 and TRBJ1-6; TRBD1 matches 7 bases. From germline, CDR1 is MNHEY and CDR2 SVGAGI. After removal of 4 bases from V and 7 bases from J, the junction contained 4 bases not matched to a gene. The CDR3 is made up of 14 amino acids. CDR3 residues: CASSSGTVNSPLHF. The CDR3 DNA reads as TGTGCCAGCAGTTCCGGGACAGTCAATTCACCCCTCCACTTT.

This chain connects TRBV5-1 to TRBJ2-2; 8 positions agree with TRBD2. J gave up 2 bases and V 4 bases, and 7 bases lay outside the gene matches. The CDR3 loop spans 16 amino acids. The germline CDR1 and CDR2 sequences are SGHRS and YFSETQ. The CDR3: CASSPLAGANTGELFF. The CDR3 DNA is TGCGCCAGCAGCCCTCTAGCGGGTGCTAACACCGGGGAGCTGTTTTTT.

The rearrangement joins TRBV7-2 to TRBJ1-3; D perhaps matches TRBD1 (5 bases). Between the trimmed V and J ends, which lost 0 bases and 1 base, there was a span of 16 bases. Germline loops: CDR1 SGHTA, CDR2 FQGNSA. The CDR3 loop spans 18 amino acids. The CDR3 here is CASSLAPGGGRSGNTIYF. CDR3 DNA sequence: TGTGCCAGCAGCTTAGCCCCCGGGGGTGGTAGGTCTGGAAACACCATATATTTT.

This clone was observed a few times. CDR3 loop: CASSPGTGTKGEKLFF. The CDR3 region has the DNA TGCGCCAGCAGTCCCGGGACAGGGACCAAGGGGGAAAAACTGTTTTTT. The chain has TRBV5-1 and TRBJ1-4; 9 bases align to TRBD1. Trimming at V came to 5 bases and at J to 8 bases, leaving 13 bases not matched to a gene. This CDR3 has 16 residues. The germline CDR1 and CDR2 sequences are SGHRS and YFSETQ.

In DNA, the CDR3 is TGTGCTAGTGGTTTGTCAACCGGGACAGCCCTCTACGAGCAGTACTTC. Translating it yields CASGLSTGTALYEQYF. This rearrangement joins TRBV12-5 to TRBJ2-7, with 7 bases matching TRBD1. V was pared by 2 bases and J by 3 bases, with 10 bases of the junction left unmatched. Germline V CDR1 and CDR2: LGHNT, FRNRAP. CDR3 length equals 16 residues. The full variable domain, in which reference TRBV12-5 and TRBJ2-7 provide the parts outside the CDR3, is DARVTQTPRHKVTEMGQEVTMRCQPILGHNTVFWYRQTMMQGLELLAYFRNRAPLDDSGMPKDRFSAEMPDATLATLKIQPSEPRDSAVYFCASGLSTGTALYEQYFGPGTRLTVT.

This clone was observed a single time. V gene TRBV9 combines with J gene TRBJ1-4, with D possibly TRBD1 on 6 matching bases. This CDR3 contains 15 residues. Trimming took 3 bases from V and 8 from J, leaving 17 bases between them. The germline V gene encodes CDR1 SGDLS and CDR2 YYNGEE. Here the CDR3 DNA reads TGTGCCAGCAGCGCTTTCGACAGGCTGGAAGAAAAACTGTTTTTT. This encodes CASSAFDRLEEKLFF.

The chain is built from TRBV7-2 and TRBJ2-7; tentatively, D is TRBD1 (6 bases). Germline lookup yields CDR1 SGHTA and CDR2 FQGNSA. This CDR3 is built from 15 residues. Trimming shortened V by 4 bases and J by 4 bases, and 17 bases separated the two germline ends. The CDR3 sequence: CASSSPDRFRYEQYF. Here the CDR3 DNA reads TGTGCCAGCAGCTCGCCAGACAGGTTTAGGTACGAGCAGTACTTC.

This clone occurred a few times. The chain links TRBV7-2 to TRBJ1-1; 8 bases agree with TRBD1. The CDR3 runs 17 residues. CDR1 and CDR2 (germline): SGHTA, FQGNSA. Losses at the gene ends were 1 base for V and 6 bases for J; bases not matched to a gene: 13. The CDR3 region is CASSLDSRWQGASEAFF. CDR3 DNA: TGTGCCAGCAGCTTAGATTCGCGGTGGCAGGGGGCATCTGAAGCTTTCTTT.

The rearrangement links TRBV10-3 to TRBJ1-1; D gene ambiguous. With 4 bases removed from V and 0 bases from J, the gap between germline ends came to 6 bases. This CDR3 contains 13 residues. Germline CDR1 is ENHRY and CDR2 is SYGVKD. CDR3 nucleotides: TGTGCCATCAGTGCTAATATGAACACTGAAGCTTTCTTT. Translation: CAISANMNTEAFF.

J is TRBJ1-6 and V is TRBV9; a weak D match, TRBD1 (6 bases). CDR3 length: 14 amino acids. Germline loops: CDR1 SGDLS, CDR2 YYNGEE. The V gene lost 2 bases and the J gene lost 10 bases, with 13 bases spanning the gap. The CDR3 sequence is CASSVDRSSSPLHF. The DNA of the CDR3 is TGTGCCAGCAGCGTCGACAGGTCATCCTCACCCCTCCACTTT.